One sample yielded the 29 T cell receptor beta chains listed below, sequenced in a study of blood T cell repertoires in COVID-19. Using immunoSEQ multiplex PCR, the repertoire was profiled, and TCRdb retains in-frame clones only, with some absent. The sample contains roughly 190,000 clones, 85% to 95% of which appear only once. Sequences were obtained from peripheral blood. Receptors originate from a man between 25 and 39 years old with COVID-19, enrolled during active disease.

In this sample, this clone turned up a few times. The J gene is TRBJ2-3, the V gene TRBV15; TRBD2 matches 9 bases. With V trimmed by 1 base and J by 2 bases, 1 base remained unmatched. Per the germline V gene, CDR1 is LNHNV and CDR2 is YYDKDF (reference sequence). There are 15 residues in the CDR3. As DNA, the CDR3 is TGTGCCACCAGCAGAGGACTAGCGGCCACAGATACGCAGTATTTT. As protein: CATSRGLAATDTQYF.

This clone was detected once. The chain has TRBV12-3 or TRBV12-4 and TRBJ2-7; D may be TRBD1 (6 bases). The CDR3 consists of 13 residues. The germline V and J ends were trimmed by 5 bases and 2 bases, with 10 bases remaining between them. As DNA, the CDR3 is TGTGCCAGCAGTCCTGACAGGACCTACGAGCAGTACTTC. It specifies CASSPDRTYEQYF.

The rearrangement links TRBV7-9 to TRBJ2-3; the D gene is possibly TRBD2 (6 bases). Trimming took off 0 bases at V and 0 bases at J, with 7 bases between the two ends. CDR1 and CDR2 from the germline V gene are SEHNR and FQNEAQ (reference sequence). This CDR3 has 15 residues. The CDR3 is CASSLAGTSTDTQYF. Here the CDR3 DNA reads TGTGCCAGCAGCTTAGCTGGGACTAGCACAGATACGCAGTATTTT.

The V and J genes are TRBV5-6 and TRBJ2-3; the match to TRBD1 covers 7 bases. The CDR3 has 15 residues. The germline CDR1 and CDR2 sequences are SGHDT and YYEEEE. V trimming: 1 base; J trimming: 2 bases; junction bases outside the gene matches: 4. The CDR3 region has the DNA TGTGCCAGCAGCTTGACAGGGGTGGCCACAGATACGCAGTATTTT. Protein product: CASSLTGVATDTQYF.

The chain links TRBV2 to TRBJ1-1; D gene uncertain. The length of the CDR3 is 13 residues. CDR1 SNHLY and CDR2 FYNNEI come from the germline V gene. Trimming shortened V by 3 bases and J by 5 bases, and 10 bases separated the two germline ends. CDR3 sequence: CASSDVTETEAFF. Written as DNA, the CDR3 is TGTGCCAGCAGTGACGTTACTGAGACTGAAGCTTTCTTT. Based on the CDR3 plus reference TRBV2 and TRBJ1-1, the full variable domain is EPEVTQTPSHQVTQMGQEVILRCVPISNHLYFYWYRQILGQKVEFLVSFYNNEISEKSEIFDDQFSVERPDGSNFTLKIRSTKLEDSAMYFCASSDVTETEAFFGQGTRLTVV.

The chain couples TRBV6-1 to TRBJ1-5, with D tentatively TRBD1 (6 bases). The CDR3 has 15 residues. Deletions cut 3 bases from V and 1 base from J, with 10 bases between. Germline-derived CDR1 and CDR2 are MNHNS and SASEGT. CDR3 DNA: TGTGCCAGCAGTGAGGGGGCAGCGAGCAATCAGCCCCAGCATTTT. Its translation is CASSEGAASNQPQHF.

This chain uses TRBV11-3 with TRBJ2-1; 13 bases map to TRBD2. The CDR3 extends over 15 amino acids. Germline loops: CDR1 SGHNT, CDR2 YENEEA. V shed 5 bases, J shed 10 bases, and the junction held 8 bases outside the gene matches. CDR3 sequence (DNA): TGTGCCAGCAGCCCCGGGACTAGCGGGGTAAGGGAGCAGTTCTTC. It translates to CASSPGTSGVREQFF. The full variable domain, with the rest looked up from reference TRBV11-3 and TRBJ2-1, is EAGVVQSPRYKIIEKKQPVAFWCNPISGHNTLYWYLQNLGQGPELLIRYENEEAVDDSQLPKDRFSAERLKGVDSTLKIQPAELGDSAVYLCASSPGTSGVREQFFGPGTRLTVL.

V gene TRBV5-1 combines with J gene TRBJ2-2; weak D call: TRBD2 (5 bases). V was pared by 4 bases and J by 4 bases, with 17 bases between. From germline, CDR1 is SGHRS and CDR2 YFSETQ. CDR3 size: 16 residues. For the CDR3, the DNA is TGCGCCAGCAGCCCCGGGCACCTAGCCACCACCGGGGAGCTGTTTTTT. Protein sequence: CASSPGHLATTGELFF.

The chain joins TRBV5-4 to TRBJ1-3; TRBD1 aligns across 8 bases. The V gene's germline CDR1 is SGHNT and CDR2 YYREEE (reference sequence). V lost 3 bases, J lost 1 base, and 3 bases stayed unmatched. The CDR3 is made up of 15 amino acids. DNA of the CDR3: TGTGCCAGCAGCTGGGGGACAGGTTCTGGAAACACCATATATTTT. This codes for CASSWGTGSGNTIYF. Filled out from reference TRBV5-4 and TRBJ1-3, the complete variable domain reads ETGVTQSPTHLIKTRGQQVTLRCSSQSGHNTVSWYQQALGQGPQFIFQYYREEENGRGNFPPRFSGLQFPNYSSELNVNALELDDSALYLCASSWGTGSGNTIYFGEGSWLTVV.

This chain links TRBV2 with TRBJ2-5; 10 bases agree with TRBD1. V shed 6 bases and J 6 bases; nucleotides not matched to a gene: 10. In germline, CDR1 is SNHLY, CDR2 FYNNEI. This CDR3 comprises 15 residues. CDR3 in DNA: TGTGCCAGCAGACCCGGGACAGGGGAAAGGCAGACCCAGTACTTC. Amino acids: CASRPGTGERQTQYF.

To note about this clone: The sample contains more than one DNA sequence encoding this CDR3. The chain couples TRBV5-1 to TRBJ2-5; 9 bases are a match to TRBD2. Losses at the gene ends were 4 bases for V and 2 bases for J; bases not matched to a gene: 3. CDR3 length: 14 residues. Germline V gene sequence: CDR1 SGHRS, CDR2 YFSETQ. Written as DNA, the CDR3 is TGCGCCAGCAGCAGTGGACTAGCGCAAGAGACCCAGTACTTC. This encodes CASSSGLAQETQYF.

V and J are TRBV5-1 and TRBJ1-2; 10 bases map to TRBD1. V was clipped by 0 bases and J by 5 bases; unmatched bases: 1. The germline gives CDR1 SGHRS, CDR2 YFSETQ. The CDR3 extends over 14 amino acids. CDR3 sequence (DNA): TGCGCCAGCAGCTTGGGGACAGGGGGGTATGGCTACACCTTC. Translating it yields CASSLGTGGYGYTF. The full variable domain, with the rest looked up from reference TRBV5-1 and TRBJ1-2, is KAGVTQTPRYLIKTRGQQVTLSCSPISGHRSVSWYQQTPGQGLQFLFEYFSETQRNKGNFPGRFSGRQFSNSRSEMNVSTLELGDSALYLCASSLGTGGYGYTFGSGTRLTVV.

The genes are TRBV5-1 and TRBJ1-1; 7 bases are shared with TRBD1. The CDR3 has 16 amino acids. Looked up from germline, CDR1 is SGHRS and CDR2 is YFSETQ. J gave up 0 bases and V 0 bases, and 5 bases lay outside the gene matches. As DNA, the CDR3 is TGCGCCAGCAGCTTGGGTACAGGGGTAATGAACACTGAAGCTTTCTTT. Its protein is CASSLGTGVMNTEAFF.

The V gene is TRBV9, the J gene TRBJ1-2; 7 bases agree with TRBD1. The V and J ends lost 3 bases and 2 bases, in that order; junction bases with no gene match: 4. Germline lookup yields CDR1 SGDLS and CDR2 YYNGEE. CDR3 size: 14 residues. Here the CDR3 reads CASSADRVNYGYTF. The CDR3 nucleotides are TGTGCCAGCAGCGCCGACAGGGTCAACTATGGCTACACCTTC. Using reference TRBV9 and TRBJ1-2 for the parts outside the CDR3, the full variable domain is DSGVTQTPKHLITATGQRVTLRCSPRSGDLSVYWYQQSLDQGLQFLIQYYNGEERAKGNILERFSAQQFPDLHSELNLSSLELGDSALYFCASSADRVNYGYTFGSGTRLTVV.

This chain connects TRBV19 to TRBJ1-2; TRBD1 aligns across 7 bases. There are 17 residues in the CDR3. CDR1 is LNHDA, CDR2 SQIVND, per germline (reference sequence). The trim removed 1 base at V and 2 bases at J, leaving 10 bases unmatched. CDR3 DNA: TGTGCCAGTAGTATAGGAAACAGGGGCGCCCCAAACTATGGCTACACCTTC. As protein: CASSIGNRGAPNYGYTF.

With respect to this clone: The junction does not match germline at one end; this may be a read error. V usage is TRBV7-9 and J usage is TRBJ1-5; D ambiguous. There are 13 residues in the CDR3. Germline CDR1 reads SEHNR; CDR2 reads FQNEAQ (reference sequence). CDR3 residues: CASSLAAGQPQHF. The CDR3 bases are TGTGCCAGCAGCCTAGCGGCGGGGCAGCCCCAGCATTTT. Using reference TRBV7-9 and TRBJ1-5 for the parts outside the CDR3, the full variable domain is DTGVSQNPRHKITKRGQNVTFRCDPISEHNRLYWYRQTLGQGPEFLTYFQNEAQLEKSRLLSDRFSAERPKGSFSTLEIQRTEQGDSAMYLCASSLAAGQPQHFGDGTRLSIL.

The rearrangement uses TRBV6-6 and TRBJ2-2, with 14 nucleotides matching TRBD2. The germline V gene encodes CDR1 MNHNY and CDR2 SVGAGI (reference sequence). The CDR3 is 16 amino acids. J was trimmed by 4 bases and V by 6 bases; bases with no gene match: 4. As DNA, the CDR3 is TGTGCCAGCAGCCAGACTAGCGGGGGGGTCACCGGGGAGCTGTTTTTT. Translated: CASSQTSGGVTGELFF.

The J gene is TRBJ2-1, the V gene TRBV6-4, with 9 bases identical to TRBD1. Trimming cost V 0 bases and J 7 bases; bases outside gene matches: 10. The CDR3 is made up of 17 amino acids. Germline V gene data show CDR1 as MRHNA and CDR2 as SNTAGT. The CDR3 loop reads CASSDSTTGGRGNEQFF. Written as DNA, the CDR3 is TGTGCCAGCAGTGACTCGACTACAGGGGGCAGGGGGAATGAGCAGTTCTTC.

V usage is TRBV28 and J usage is TRBJ1-2; 9 bases fit TRBD1. The CDR3 runs to 12 residues. Trimming took 10 bases from V and 5 from J; bases not matched to a gene: 5. CDR1 MDHEN and CDR2 SYDVKM come from the germline V gene. The CDR3 DNA sequence: TGTGCCATCAGGACAGGGGTGTATGGCTACACCTTC. It translates to CAIRTGVYGYTF.

The chain employs TRBV21-1 and TRBJ2-7; TRBD2, the table's D call, lacks a check against the DNA. TRBV21-1 is designated a pseudogene. The CDR3 consists of 15 residues. CDR3 sequence (DNA): TGTGCCAGCGGAAGATCTAGCGGGGGGGCCTACGAGCAGTACTTC. Protein: CASGRSSGGAYEQYF.

The chain uses TRBV19 and TRBJ1-1; D unresolved. The CDR3 totals 13 residues. The V end was cut by 4 bases, the J end by 1 base, with 7 bases between. Germline CDR1 LNHDA, CDR2 SQIVND (reference sequence). The DNA of the CDR3 is TGTGCCAGTAGTACTAACCGGAACACTGAAGCTTTCTTT. Encoded protein: CASSTNRNTEAFF.

The chain recombines TRBV7-3 with TRBJ1-1; no clear D. The V end lost 5 bases, the J end lost 0 bases, and 7 bases lay between the germline ends. Germline V lookup: CDR1 SGHTA, CDR2 FQGTGA. The CDR3 runs 13 residues. The CDR3 reads CASSPNMNTEAFF. CDR3 DNA: TGTGCCAGCAGCCCGAACATGAACACTGAAGCTTTCTTT.

The gene calls are TRBV5-5 and TRBJ1-6; 9 positions match TRBD1. From germline, CDR1 is SGHKS and CDR2 YYEKEE (reference sequence). Unmatched junction bases numbered 2, after V lost 0 bases and J lost 7 bases. The CDR3 contains 15 residues. The CDR3 nucleotides are TGTGCCAGCAGCTTGGGACAGGGGGGAAATTCACCCCTCCACTTT. Translating gives CASSLGQGGNSPLHF.

The chain employs TRBV23-1 and TRBJ1-1; 12 bases match TRBD1. TRBV23-1 is an ORF, and what it does is uncertain. The CDR3 contains 19 residues. Germline trimming cut 4 bases from V and 0 bases from J; bases unmatched to any gene: 12. CDR3 nucleotide sequence: TGCGCCAGCAGTCGGTCGGGACAGGGGGCGCGAAACATGAACACTGAAGCTTTCTTT. Protein sequence: CASSRSGQGARNMNTEAFF.

This chain uses TRBV5-1 with TRBJ1-1; possible D gene TRBD1, 6 bases. Germline values: CDR1 SGHRS, CDR2 YFSETQ. Trimming left V 3 bases short and J 3 bases short, with 9 bases between. The CDR3 covers 13 residues. CDR3 DNA sequence: TGCGCCAGCAGCTGGGGGCAGGACACTGAAGCTTTCTTT. Its translation: CASSWGQDTEAFF.

The V gene is TRBV5-6, the J gene TRBJ2-3, with 8 bases lining up with TRBD2. From germline, CDR1 is SGHDT and CDR2 YYEEEE. V lost 4 bases to trimming and J lost 7 bases; unmatched junction nucleotides: 2. The CDR3 is 12 amino acids. In DNA, the CDR3 is TGTGCCAGCAGCGGCGGGGGGAATACGCAGTATTTT. Protein sequence: CASSGGGNTQYF.

The rearrangement joins TRBV21-1 to TRBJ1-4; TRBD1 is the table's D call and was not checked against the DNA. TRBV21-1 is listed as a pseudogene. The CDR3 is made up of 16 amino acids. CDR3 amino acids: CASSARGTGACEKLFF. The DNA for the CDR3 is TGTGCCAGCAGCGCTCGAGGGACAGGGGCTTGCGAAAAACTGTTTTTT.

J is TRBJ1-4 and V is TRBV19; D not resolved. CDR3 length equals 14 residues. Trimming pared 3 bases from V and 3 bases from J, leaving 8 bases between. Germline CDR1 is LNHDA and CDR2 is SQIVND (reference sequence). CDR3 sequence: CASSMDGANEKLFF. As DNA, the CDR3 is TGTGCCAGTAGTATGGACGGGGCTAATGAAAAACTGTTTTTT. The whole variable domain, filled in from reference TRBV19 and TRBJ1-4, reads DGGITQSPKYLFRKEGQNVTLSCEQNLNHDAMYWYRQDPGQGLRLIYYSQIVNDFQKGDIAEGYSVSREKKESFPLTVTSAQKNPTAFYLCASSMDGANEKLFFGSGTQLSVL.

The count of this clone is one. V usage is TRBV7-3 and J usage is TRBJ2-3; D ambiguous. With 3 bases removed from V and 2 bases from J, the gap between germline ends came to 12 bases. The CDR3 runs 15 residues. From germline, CDR1 is SGHTA and CDR2 FQGTGA. The CDR3 DNA follows: TGTGCCAGCAGCTTGGCGCAGGTCCCCACAGATACGCAGTATTTT. Residues: CASSLAQVPTDTQYF.